A selection of T cell receptor beta chains follows, all from one sample in a study of cytomegalovirus exposure and HLA in healthy donors. Data came from immunoSEQ multiplex PCR; TCRdb stores just in-frame clones and leaves some out. The table has over 150,000 clones, approximately 84% seen once. The sample consisted of PBMCs. The receptors were gathered from a boy between 2 and 10 years old in good health and CMV-seronegative. Both conserved end residues are part of each CDR3. D genes are given only for firm matches. Clone size is shown for a subset of rows, as once, few, many or a class of expanded clone.

V gene	clone size	D gene	J gene	CDR3 DNA	CDR3 protein
TRBV5-1	few	.	TRBJ2-1	TGCGCCAGCAGCTTGGCATCGAGCTCCTACAATGAGCAGTTCTTC	CASSLASSSYNEQFF
TRBV4-1	.	.	TRBJ2-7	TGCGCCAGCAGCCCCCAGGTCGGCTTAGACTACGAGCAGTACTTC	CASSPQVGLDYEQYF
TRBV2	once	TRBD2	TRBJ2-5	TGTGCCAGCAGTGGGACTAGCCAAGAGACCCAGTACTTC	CASSGTSQETQYF
TRBV4-1	.	TRBD2	TRBJ2-1	TGCGCCAGCAGCCAAGAGAGGTTAGCGGGAGTAGGCAATGAGCAGTTCTTC	CASSQERLAGVGNEQFF
TRBV2	.	TRBD1	TRBJ2-7	TGTGCCAGCAGTTCGGTTAGGGGGCGAGGCGAGCAGTACTTC	CASSSVRGRGEQYF
TRBV7-9	.	TRBD2	TRBJ2-3	TGTGCCAGCAGCCACGGGGGGGGCTATGTTGATACGCAGTATTTT	CASSHGGGYVDTQYF
TRBV10-3	.	TRBD2	TRBJ2-3	TGTGCCATCAGTACTCGGACTAGCGGGAGAAACACAGATACGCAGTATTTT	CAISTRTSGRNTDTQYF
TRBV29-1	few	TRBD2	TRBJ2-1	TGCAGCGTTGAAGATCCTTGGCTAGCGGGTTACAATGAGCAGTTCTTC	CSVEDPWLAGYNEQFF
TRBV19	.	.	TRBJ1-5	TGTGCCAGTAATGAAATTCCTTTGGGGGGGAGTGGGCCCCAGCATTTT	CASNEIPLGGSGPQHF
TRBV6-1	.	.	TRBJ1-5	TGTGCCAGCAGTGAAGCGCACAGGTGGGGCTATAGCAATCAGCCCCAGCATTTT	CASSEAHRWGYSNQPQHF
TRBV5-1	.	TRBD2	TRBJ2-5	TGCGCCAGCAGTCAGGGACTAGTCGTACGGGAGACCCAGTACTTC	CASSQGLVVRETQYF
TRBV10-3	.	TRBD2	TRBJ2-1	TGTGCCATCAGTGATCGTTTGGCTAGCGGGAATGGATACAATGAGCAGTTCTTC	CAISDRLASGNGYNEQFF
TRBV19	few	.	TRBJ2-7	TGTGCCAGTAGTACCCCAGGGTTACCCCCCTACGAGCAGTACTTC	CASSTPGLPPYEQYF
TRBV7-9	.	.	TRBJ2-1	TGTGCCAGCAGCCCCTCGAGGGGCCTAGCGAAGTACAATGAGCAGTTCTTC	CASSPSRGLAKYNEQFF
TRBV5-1	few	.	TRBJ1-4	TGCGCCAGCAGCTTAATGGCGATGGAGGAAAAACTGTTTTTT	CASSLMAMEEKLFF
TRBV18	.	TRBD2	TRBJ2-7	TGTGCCAGCTCGCCGGGACTAGCGGGAGGCGCCTACGAGCAGTACTTC	CASSPGLAGGAYEQYF
TRBV29-1	.	.	TRBJ2-2	TGCAGCGTTGAAGCGGGGACCGGGGAGCTGTTTTTT	CSVEAGTGELFF
TRBV19	.	.	TRBJ2-1	TGTGCCAGTAGTATCAGCGCGGGATCCTACAATGAGCAGTTCTTC	CASSISAGSYNEQFF
TRBV7-2	few	.	TRBJ1-2	TGTGCCAGCAGCCTAACCGGTTATGGCTACACCTTC	CASSLTGYGYTF
TRBV18	.	.	TRBJ1-1	TGTGCCAGCTCAGCCGCGACAAGCCTGGACACTGAAGCTTTCTTT	CASSAATSLDTEAFF
TRBV29-1	.	TRBD2	TRBJ2-5	TGCAGCGTTGAAGGGGGACTAGTGACAGAGACCCAGTACTTC	CSVEGGLVTETQYF
TRBV27	.	TRBD2	TRBJ2-3	TGTGCCAGCAGAAGAACAAGTTTAGCGGGAGGTAGCACAGATACGCAGTATTTT	CASRRTSLAGGSTDTQYF
TRBV6-1	.	.	TRBJ1-2	TGTGCCAGCAGCAGGAGACGGGGATCATGGGGCTACACCTTC	CASSRRRGSWGYTF
TRBV7-7	.	TRBD1	TRBJ2-7	TGTGCCAGCAGCGCCGGGACCGGACAGGGCCACGAGCAGTACTTC	CASSAGTGQGHEQYF
TRBV5-1	.	.	TRBJ2-2	TGCGCCAGCAGCGCACGGCAGGGGACCGGGGAGCTGTTTTTT	CASSARQGTGELFF
TRBV11-3	.	TRBD1	TRBJ2-5	TGTGCCAGCAGCTTAGAGGGGACGACAGGGGGGGAGACCCAGTACTTC	CASSLEGTTGGETQYF
TRBV25-1	.	TRBD2	TRBJ2-7	TGTGCCAGCAGTACGACTAGCGGGAGCTACGAGCAGTACTTC	CASSTTSGSYEQYF
TRBV6-5	.	TRBD2	TRBJ2-7	TGTGCCAGCAGTTACTCGCCACGGGGGGGCGAGCAGTACTTC	CASSYSPRGGEQYF
TRBV6-6	.	.	TRBJ2-7	TGTGCCAGCAGTTACTCGGGGAGCCCCTACGAGCAGTACTTC	CASSYSGSPYEQYF
TRBV27	.	.	TRBJ1-1	TGTGCCAGCAGTTTCGGTGGGAACACTGAAGCTTTCTTT	CASSFGGNTEAFF
TRBV28	once	TRBD2	TRBJ2-3	TGTGCCAGCAGTATTTTCCCCTTTAGGACTAGCGGGACAGATACGCAGTATTTT	CASSIFPFRTSGTDTQYF
TRBV5-1	.	TRBD1	TRBJ1-1	TGCGCCAGCAGCGCGAGAGGGGGCCTGGAGGCTTTCTTT	CASSARGGLEAFF
TRBV19	.	.	TRBJ1-1	TGTGCCAGTAGTAACAAGGGGGCTTTCTTT	CASSNKGAFF
TRBV5-1	.	.	TRBJ2-7	TGCGCCAGCAAGGGGCAGGGGTCCTACGAGCAGTACTTC	CASKGQGSYEQYF
TRBV2	.	.	TRBJ2-4	TGTGCCAGCAGTGCACAGGGCTTAGCCAAAAACATTCAGTACTTC	CASSAQGLAKNIQYF
TRBV7-2	.	TRBD1	TRBJ1-2	TGTGCCAGCAGCTTCCAGGGGGCGGGTTATGGCTACACCTTC	CASSFQGAGYGYTF
TRBV11-3	.	.	TRBJ2-1	TGTGCCAGCAGCCGCGGGAACTCCTACAATGAGCAGTTCTTC	CASSRGNSYNEQFF
TRBV6-5	.	TRBD2	TRBJ2-1	TGTGCCAGCAGTTCCGGGACTAGCGGGAGCTATGAGCAGTTCTTC	CASSSGTSGSYEQFF
TRBV7-9	once	TRBD1	TRBJ2-5	TGTGCCAGCAGCCACCGGGACAGGGGGCGCGGAAAGACCCAGTACTTC	CASSHRDRGRGKTQYF
TRBV6-1	few	TRBD2	TRBJ2-3	TGTGCCAGCAGAGACCTAGCGGGTGAGGGAGATACGCAGTATTTT	CASRDLAGEGDTQYF
TRBV7-9	.	TRBD2	TRBJ2-3	TGTGCCAGCAGCTTAGGGACTAGCGGACTCACAGATACGCAGTATTTT	CASSLGTSGLTDTQYF
TRBV2	.	.	TRBJ1-2	TGTGCCAGCAGGAGGGACGGGGGTAACTATGGCTACACCTTC	CASRRDGGNYGYTF
TRBV6-1	.	.	TRBJ1-2	TGTGCCAGCATTCTTAGGGGCGCGAATGGCTACACCTTC	CASILRGANGYTF
TRBV6-6	.	TRBD1	TRBJ2-5	TGTGCCAGCCGGTACAGGGGAATGGTGACCCAGTACTTC	CASRYRGMVTQYF
TRBV11-2	.	.	TRBJ2-1	TGTGCCAGCAGCTCTGCCGCCCAGGGAGGTCACAATGAGCAGTTCTTC	CASSSAAQGGHNEQFF
TRBV30	.	TRBD2	TRBJ2-1	TGTGCCTGGAGTGGAGGGTCGGGGGGAGAGTCCTACAATGAGCAGTTCTTC	CAWSGGSGGESYNEQFF
TRBV19	.	TRBD2	TRBJ2-3	TGTGCCAGTAGTATGGATAGCGGGAGAACAGATACGCAGTATTTT	CASSMDSGRTDTQYF
TRBV19	.	TRBD1	TRBJ1-1	TGTGCCAGTAGTATAAGGAGGGGACAGGGCATTAGTACTGAAGCTTTCTTT	CASSIRRGQGISTEAFF
TRBV4-1	.	.	TRBJ2-7	TGCGCCAGCAGCCAAGAGTGGGGCGTCGAGCAGTACTTC	CASSQEWGVEQYF
TRBV27	few	TRBD1	TRBJ2-7	TGTGCCAGCTGGACCGGGACAGGACCCTACGAGCAGTACTTC	CASWTGTGPYEQYF
TRBV5-1	.	.	TRBJ1-2	TGCGCCAGCAGCCTCACCGGTCCCAACTATGGCTACACCTTC	CASSLTGPNYGYTF
TRBV6-1	.	.	TRBJ1-5	TGTGCCAGCACACCGGGAGGCAATCAGCCCCAGCATTTT	CASTPGGNQPQHF
TRBV11-3	.	TRBD2	TRBJ2-2	TGTGCCAGCAGCTCCCGGACTAGCGGGATAGGAGCAGGGGAGCTGTTTTTT	CASSSRTSGIGAGELFF
TRBV5-1	.	.	TRBJ2-7	TGCGCCAGCAGCTTGGGAGCAGGCCCCTACGAGCAGTACTTC	CASSLGAGPYEQYF
TRBV11-2	.	TRBD2	TRBJ2-1	TGTGCCAGCAGCGCCGTGACTAGCGGCAATGAGCAGTTCTTC	CASSAVTSGNEQFF
TRBV5-1	.	TRBD2	TRBJ2-3	TGCGCCAGCAGCTTGAGACTAGCTTCAGATACGCAGTATTTT	CASSLRLASDTQYF
TRBV6-5	.	.	TRBJ1-4	TGTGCCAGCGCGAGGGACACCCTTCGCGATGAAAAACTGTTTTTT	CASARDTLRDEKLFF
TRBV28	.	.	TRBJ2-3	TGTGCCAGCAGTTCGTACCGGGACTCGGAACCAGATACGCAGTATTTT	CASSSYRDSEPDTQYF